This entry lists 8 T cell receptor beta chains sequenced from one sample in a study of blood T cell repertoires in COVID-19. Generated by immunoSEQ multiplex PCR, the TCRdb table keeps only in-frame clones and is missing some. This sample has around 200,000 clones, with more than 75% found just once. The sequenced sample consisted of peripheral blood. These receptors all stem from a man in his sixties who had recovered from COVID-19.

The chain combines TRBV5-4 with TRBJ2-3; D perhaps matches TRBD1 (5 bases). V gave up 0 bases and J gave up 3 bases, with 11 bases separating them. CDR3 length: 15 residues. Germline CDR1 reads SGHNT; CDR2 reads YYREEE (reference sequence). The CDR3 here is CASSLDPGWTDTQYF. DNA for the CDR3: TGTGCCAGCAGCTTGGATCCAGGGTGGACAGATACGCAGTATTTT.

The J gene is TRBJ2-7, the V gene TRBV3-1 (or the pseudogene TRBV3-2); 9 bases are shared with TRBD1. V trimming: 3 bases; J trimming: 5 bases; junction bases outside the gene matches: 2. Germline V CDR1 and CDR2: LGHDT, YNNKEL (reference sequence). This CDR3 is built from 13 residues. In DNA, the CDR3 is TGTGCCAGCAGCCACCGGGACAGGGACGAGCAGTACTTC. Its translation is CASSHRDRDEQYF.

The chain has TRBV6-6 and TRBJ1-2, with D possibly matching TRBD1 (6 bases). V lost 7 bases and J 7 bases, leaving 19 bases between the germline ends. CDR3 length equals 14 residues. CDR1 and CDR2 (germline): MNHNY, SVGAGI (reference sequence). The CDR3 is CASTKGAGVVGYTF. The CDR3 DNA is TGTGCCAGCACCAAAGGGGCAGGGGTTGTTGGCTACACCTTC.

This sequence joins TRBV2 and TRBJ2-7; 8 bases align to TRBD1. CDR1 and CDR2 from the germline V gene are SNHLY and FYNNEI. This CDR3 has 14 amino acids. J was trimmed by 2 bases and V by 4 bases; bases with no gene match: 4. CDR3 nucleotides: TGTGCCAGCAGTGCCGACAGGGGTCCCTACGAGCAGTACTTC. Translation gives CASSADRGPYEQYF.

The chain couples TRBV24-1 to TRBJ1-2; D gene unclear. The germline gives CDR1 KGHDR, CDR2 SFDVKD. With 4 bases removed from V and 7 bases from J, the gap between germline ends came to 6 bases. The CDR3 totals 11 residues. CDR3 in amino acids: CATSDLSGYTF. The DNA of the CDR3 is TGTGCCACCAGTGACCTTAGTGGCTACACCTTC.

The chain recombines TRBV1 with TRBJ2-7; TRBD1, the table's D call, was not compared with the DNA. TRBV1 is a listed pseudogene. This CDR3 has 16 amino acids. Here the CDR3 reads CTSSQGQAPTSYEQYF. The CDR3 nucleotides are TGCACCAGCAGCCAGGGACAAGCCCCTACCTCCTACGAGCAGTACTTC.

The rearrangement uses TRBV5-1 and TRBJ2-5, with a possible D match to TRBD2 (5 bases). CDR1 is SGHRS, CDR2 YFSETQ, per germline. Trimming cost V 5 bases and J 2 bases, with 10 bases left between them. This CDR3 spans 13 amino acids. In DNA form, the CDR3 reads TGCGCCAGCAGTGAATGGGAGCAAGAGACCCAGTACTTC. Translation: CASSEWEQETQYF.

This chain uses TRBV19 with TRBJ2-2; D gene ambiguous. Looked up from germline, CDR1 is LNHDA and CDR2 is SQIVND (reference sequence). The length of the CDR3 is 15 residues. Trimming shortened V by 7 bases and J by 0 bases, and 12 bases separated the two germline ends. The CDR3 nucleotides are TGTGCCAGTATTGTCGGGTCTGCGAACACCGGGGAGCTGTTTTTT. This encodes CASIVGSANTGELFF.